Below are 29 T cell receptor beta chains sequenced from a single sample in a study of blood T cell repertoires in COVID-19. Sequenced by immunoSEQ multiplex PCR; TCRdb stores in-frame clones only, minus some. The sample records under 250,000 clones, approximately 84% being singletons. The sequenced sample consisted of PBMCs or T cells enriched from blood (not recorded which). The origin of the receptors is a man aged 40-49 years who had recovered from COVID-19.

This chain joins TRBV5-1 and TRBJ1-3, with D perhaps matching TRBD1 (5 bases). The CDR3 is 16 residues long. CDR1 is SGHRS and CDR2 is YFSETQ in the germline V gene. V gave up 1 base and J gave up 2 bases, with 13 bases separating them. The CDR3 DNA sequence: TGCGCCAGCAGCTTGTGGGGGGAGGTAACTGGAAACACCATATATTTT. Its protein product is CASSLWGEVTGNTIYF.

J is TRBJ1-1 and V is TRBV19; D remains unclear. Germline assignment: CDR1 LNHDA and CDR2 SQIVND (reference sequence). The CDR3 has 13 residues. V shed 6 bases and J shed 3 bases, with 11 bases lying between them. The CDR3 loop reads CASRARGYTEAFF. CDR3 nucleotide sequence: TGTGCCAGTAGGGCCCGGGGATACACTGAAGCTTTCTTT.

The chain joins TRBV9 to TRBJ2-3; D perhaps matches TRBD2 (6 bases). The CDR3 length is 15 residues. Germline V gene lookup returns CDR1 SGDLS and CDR2 YYNGEE. V lost 0 bases and J 8 bases, leaving 16 bases between the germline ends. The CDR3 nucleotides read TGTGCCAGCAGCGTAGGACTAGGGGCCAGGGCTACGCAGTATTTT. It is translated as CASSVGLGARATQYF.

This chain connects TRBV2 to TRBJ2-3; perhaps TRBD2 as D (6 bases). Germline V gene sequence: CDR1 SNHLY, CDR2 FYNNEI. The V end was cut by 7 bases, the J end by 5 bases, with 13 bases between. The CDR3 loop spans 13 amino acids. CDR3 DNA: TGTGCCAGCACCTCCCTAGCGATAGATACGCAGTATTTT. Amino acids: CASTSLAIDTQYF.

J is TRBJ2-7 and V is TRBV6-2 or TRBV6-3; 7 positions match TRBD2. V dropped 2 bases and J dropped 3; count of bases not matched to a gene: 13. There are 17 residues in the CDR3. The V gene's germline CDR1 is MNHEY and CDR2 SVGEGT. The CDR3 loop is CASSYIIRASGFYEQYF. The CDR3 region has the DNA TGTGCCAGCAGTTACATAATCAGGGCTAGCGGTTTCTACGAGCAGTACTTC.

V usage is TRBV9 and J usage is TRBJ1-1; 9 bases fit TRBD1. The V and J ends lost 2 bases and 4 bases, in that order; junction bases with no gene match: 6. In germline, CDR1 is SGDLS, CDR2 YYNGEE. This CDR3 contains 15 residues. The CDR3 DNA reads TGTGCCAGCAGCGTCCTACAGGGGGCGCCCACTGAAGCTTTCTTT. This translates into CASSVLQGAPTEAFF.

The J gene is TRBJ1-3, the V gene TRBV4-1; tentatively, D is TRBD1 (6 bases). CDR1 is MGHRA and CDR2 is YSYEKL in the germline V gene. The CDR3 runs 15 residues. Trimming removed 0 bases from V and 10 bases from J, with 16 bases in between. CDR3 amino acids: CASSQDLTGLKTIYF. The CDR3 DNA reads as TGCGCCAGCAGCCAAGATTTGACAGGCTTAAAGACCATATATTTT.

The genes are TRBV19 and TRBJ2-3; weak D call: TRBD1 (5 bases). The CDR3 spans 13 residues. CDR1 and CDR2 (germline): LNHDA, SQIVND (reference sequence). Trimming cost V 4 bases and J 6 bases, with 11 bases left between them. CDR3 sequence reads: CASSSQDMDTQYF. CDR3 DNA: TGTGCCAGTAGTAGCCAGGACATGGATACGCAGTATTTT.

This chain uses TRBV28 with TRBJ2-7, with 8 bases fitting TRBD2. V lost 7 bases to trimming and J lost 5 bases; unmatched junction nucleotides: 10. From germline, CDR1 is MDHEN and CDR2 SYDVKM. The CDR3 is 14 residues long. DNA for the CDR3: TGTGCCAGCAATCCCAGCGGGAGACCCCACGAGCAGTACTTC. Translating gives CASNPSGRPHEQYF.

V and J are TRBV4-2 and TRBJ1-2; 9 bases are shared with TRBD1. V shed 2 bases and J 8 bases; nucleotides not matched to a gene: 3. The CDR3 consists of 13 residues. From germline, CDR1 is LGHNA and CDR2 YNFKEQ. CDR3 DNA sequence: TGTGCCAGCAGCCAATGGACAGGGGACGGCTACACCTTC. Residues: CASSQWTGDGYTF.

V and J are TRBV2 and TRBJ2-5; weak D call: TRBD1 (5 bases). The CDR3 runs to 13 residues. In germline, CDR1 is SNHLY, CDR2 FYNNEI. V lost 4 bases and J lost 5, with 11 bases in between. CDR3 region: CASSVQGWETQYF. CDR3 coding DNA: TGTGCCAGCAGTGTTCAGGGTTGGGAGACCCAGTACTTC. Full variable domain (missing parts from reference TRBV2 and TRBJ2-5): EPEVTQTPSHQVTQMGQEVILRCVPISNHLYFYWYRQILGQKVEFLVSFYNNEISEKSEIFDDQFSVERPDGSNFTLKIRSTKLEDSAMYFCASSVQGWETQYFGPGTRLLVL.

V is TRBV30 and J is TRBJ2-7; TRBD2 matches 7 bases. The CDR3 is 15 amino acids. The V gene end was trimmed by 5 bases and the J gene end by 3 bases; junction bases not matched to a gene: 13. Germline V gives CDR1 GTSNPN, CDR2 SVGIG (reference sequence). The CDR3 sequence is CAWGVGRGSLYEQYF. The CDR3 DNA follows: TGTGCCTGGGGGGTCGGGCGGGGGAGCCTCTACGAGCAGTACTTC. Full variable domain (outside the CDR3, taken from reference TRBV30 and TRBJ2-7): SQTIHQWPATLVQPVGSPLSLECTVEGTSNPNLYWYRQAAGRGLQLLFYSVGIGQISSEVPQNLSASRPQDRQFILSSKKLLLSDSGFYLCAWGVGRGSLYEQYFGPGTRLTVT.

The gene calls are TRBV28 and TRBJ1-2; D is unclear. The CDR3 loop spans 15 amino acids. V was pared by 3 bases and J by 7 bases, with 18 bases between. The germline CDR1 and CDR2 sequences are MDHEN and SYDVKM. CDR3 DNA: TGTGCCAGCAGTTTTGAGGGCCTCCAGAAAAGTGGCTACACCTTC. Encoded protein: CASSFEGLQKSGYTF.

The chain has TRBV12-3 or TRBV12-4 and TRBJ1-5; a weak D match, TRBD1 (5 bases). The CDR3 is 13 residues long. V gave up 5 bases and J gave up 4 bases, with 9 bases separating them. CDR3 sequence (DNA): TGTGCCAGCAGTCGGAGGGGAAATCAGCCCCAGCATTTT. Residues: CASSRRGNQPQHF.

The gene calls are TRBV7-9 and TRBJ1-1, with TRBD1 matching 7 bases. The CDR3 runs to 16 residues. V shed 6 bases, J shed 0 bases, and the junction held 10 bases outside the gene matches. The germline gives CDR1 SEHNR, CDR2 FQNEAQ (reference sequence). The CDR3 region is CASRKGTGQMNTEAFF. CDR3 coding DNA: TGTGCCAGCAGGAAGGGGACGGGACAGATGAACACTGAAGCTTTCTTT.

V gene TRBV4-1 combines with J gene TRBJ1-5; D may be TRBD1 (5 bases). The V gene lost 7 bases and the J gene lost 0 bases, with 19 bases spanning the gap. Germline CDR1 reads MGHRA; CDR2 reads YSYEKL. The CDR3 is made up of 17 amino acids. CDR3 nucleotide sequence: TGCGCCAGCACACTTAAACTGGGGCAGAATAGCAATCAGCCCCAGCATTTT. Translating gives CASTLKLGQNSNQPQHF.

The chain carries TRBV29-1 and TRBJ2-7, with 10 bases lining up with TRBD1. Germline trimming cut 4 bases from V and 0 bases from J; bases unmatched to any gene: 3. This CDR3 contains 14 residues. CDR1 is SQVTM and CDR2 is ANQGSEA in the germline V gene. The CDR3, as DNA: TGCAGCGTTGGGGACAGGGGCTTCTCCTACGAGCAGTACTTC. Amino acid sequence: CSVGDRGFSYEQYF.

CDR3 DNA: TGTGCCAGCAGCCAAGGTGGCAGGGCCGATGAGCAGTTCTTC. Protein: CASSQGGRADEQFF. V usage is TRBV3-1 (or the pseudogene TRBV3-2) and J usage is TRBJ2-1; D is possibly TRBD1 (5 bases). The CDR3 is made up of 14 amino acids. V was clipped by 1 base and J by 8 bases, with 12 bases between them. CDR1 is LGHDT and CDR2 is YNNKEL in the germline V gene (reference sequence).

J is TRBJ1-2 and V is TRBV7-2; tentative D call: TRBD1 (6 bases). From germline, CDR1 is SGHTA and CDR2 FQGNSA. Trimming took 3 bases from V and 4 from J, leaving 18 bases between them. The CDR3 consists of 16 residues. Here the CDR3 reads CASSLITGGKSYGYTF. As DNA, the CDR3 is TGTGCCAGCAGCTTGATTACGGGGGGCAAGAGCTATGGCTACACCTTC.

This rearrangement joins TRBV6-5 to TRBJ2-2, with TRBD2 as a possible D gene (5 bases). Germline CDR1 and CDR2: MNHEY and SVGAGI. Trimming cost V 7 bases and J 0 bases, with 12 bases left between them. The CDR3 runs 15 residues. CDR3 residues: CASIEGVANTGELFF. The CDR3 DNA reads TGTGCCAGCATCGAGGGAGTCGCGAACACCGGGGAGCTGTTTTTT.

The chain combines TRBV9 with TRBJ2-7; TRBD2 matches at 8 bases. Looked up from germline, CDR1 is SGDLS and CDR2 is YYNGEE. This CDR3 region has 14 residues. V was pared by 1 base and J by 6 bases, with 6 bases of the junction left unmatched. The CDR3 loop reads CASSVTSGSFEQYF. In DNA form, the CDR3 reads TGTGCCAGCAGCGTAACTAGCGGTAGTTTCGAGCAGTACTTC. Supplemented by reference TRBV9 and TRBJ2-7, the full variable domain reads DSGVTQTPKHLITATGQRVTLRCSPRSGDLSVYWYQQSLDQGLQFLIQYYNGEERAKGNILERFSAQQFPDLHSELNLSSLELGDSALYFCASSVTSGSFEQYFGPGTRLTVT.

This chain links TRBV9 with TRBJ2-7, with TRBD1 matching over 10 bases. The V segment lost 0 bases and the J segment 1 base; nucleotides outside the gene matches: 13. Germline V CDR1 and CDR2: SGDLS, YYNGEE. The CDR3 spans 19 residues. The CDR3 bases are TGTGCCAGCAGCGTAGGGCCCCGGGACAGGGGACCAAATTCCTACGAGCAGTACTTC. Translated: CASSVGPRDRGPNSYEQYF.

The chain uses TRBV7-8 and TRBJ2-2; TRBD2 matches 10 bases. J lost 6 bases, V lost 7 bases, and 5 bases had no gene match. This CDR3 has 14 residues. Germline lookup yields CDR1 SGHVS and CDR2 FQNEAQ. The CDR3 region is CASTRAGGSGELFF. Here the CDR3 DNA reads TGTGCCAGCACCCGAGCGGGGGGGTCCGGGGAGCTGTTTTTT.

The chain is built from TRBV27 and TRBJ2-7; D is perhaps TRBD1 (5 bases). The CDR3 runs 14 residues. Germline V gene sequence: CDR1 MNHEY, CDR2 SMNVEV (reference sequence). The V end was cut by 1 base, the J end by 6 bases, with 13 bases between. The CDR3 bases are TGTGCCAGCAGTTTATTTCAGGGTAATCTCGAGCAGTACTTC. It translates to CASSLFQGNLEQYF.

The chain carries TRBV5-1 and TRBJ2-7; 10 bases map to TRBD1. The CDR3 covers 16 residues. The V gene's germline CDR1 is SGHRS and CDR2 YFSETQ. V lost 5 bases to trimming and J lost 0 bases; unmatched junction nucleotides: 8. The CDR3 is CASSPPGQGPSYEQYF. The DNA for the CDR3 is TGCGCCAGCAGTCCTCCGGGACAGGGGCCCTCCTACGAGCAGTACTTC.

The genes are TRBV10-3 and TRBJ2-5; 8 nucleotides line up with TRBD1. CDR1 and CDR2 from the germline V gene are ENHRY and SYGVKD. V shed 6 bases and J 2 bases; nucleotides not matched to a gene: 2. The CDR3 has 13 residues. The CDR3 sequence is CAISGTGQETQYF. Written as DNA, the CDR3 is TGTGCCATCAGCGGGACAGGTCAAGAGACCCAGTACTTC.

The CDR3 nucleotides read TGTGCCAGCAGCCAAGGCGTAGGGACTCAGGCGGAGACCCAGTACTTC. Translated, it gives CASSQGVGTQAETQYF. This chain joins TRBV7-3 and TRBJ2-5, with D possibly TRBD2 on 6 matching bases. Trimming shortened V by 5 bases and J by 5 bases, and 21 bases separated the two germline ends. CDR1 and CDR2 (germline): SGHTA, FQGTGA. CDR3 length: 16 amino acids.

The chain links TRBV7-2 to TRBJ2-3; maybe TRBD1 (6 bases). The CDR3 consists of 13 residues. The V end was cut by 4 bases, the J end by 4 bases, with 9 bases between. Germline V gene data show CDR1 as SGHTA and CDR2 as FQGNSA. DNA for the CDR3: TGTGCCAGCAGCTCAGGGGACGCAGATACGCAGTATTTT. Its protein product is CASSSGDADTQYF.

The CDR3 region has the DNA TGTGCCAGCAGCTTAACAGGACTAGCTTACGAGCAGTACTTC. This codes for CASSLTGLAYEQYF. This sequence joins TRBV7-9 and TRBJ2-7, with 8 bases identical to TRBD2. This CDR3 region has 14 residues. Germline loops: CDR1 SEHNR, CDR2 FQNEAQ (reference sequence). V lost 2 bases to trimming and J lost 4 bases; unmatched junction nucleotides: 4.